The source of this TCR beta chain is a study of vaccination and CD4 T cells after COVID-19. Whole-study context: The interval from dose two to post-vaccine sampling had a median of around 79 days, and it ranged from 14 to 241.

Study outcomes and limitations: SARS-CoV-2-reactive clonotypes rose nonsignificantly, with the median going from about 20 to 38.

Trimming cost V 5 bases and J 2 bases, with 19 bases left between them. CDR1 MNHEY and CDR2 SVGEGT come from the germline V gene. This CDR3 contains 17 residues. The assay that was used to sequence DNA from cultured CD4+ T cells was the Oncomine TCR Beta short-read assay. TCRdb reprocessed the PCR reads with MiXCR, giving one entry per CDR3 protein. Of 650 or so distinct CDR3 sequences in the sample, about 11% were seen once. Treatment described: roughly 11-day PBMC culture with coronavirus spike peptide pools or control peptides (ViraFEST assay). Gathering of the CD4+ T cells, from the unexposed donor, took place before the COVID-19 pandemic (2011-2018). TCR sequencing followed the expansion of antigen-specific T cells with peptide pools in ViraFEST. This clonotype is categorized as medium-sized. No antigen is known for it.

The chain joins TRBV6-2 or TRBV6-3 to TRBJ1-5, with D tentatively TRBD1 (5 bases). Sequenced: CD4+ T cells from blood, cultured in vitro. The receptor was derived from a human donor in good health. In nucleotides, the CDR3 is TGTGCCAGCAGTCGACCCACCAGGGCCGCGGGCAATCAGCCCCAGCATTTT. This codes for CASSRPTRAAGNQPQHF.